This T cell receptor (beta chain) was obtained from a study of neurological immune-mediated disorders. Study-wide results and limits: Subjects shared no identical expanded-clone CDR3 amino acid sequences, suggesting private TCR-beta repertoires in all groups.

MiXCR, applied by TCRdb to the 5' RACE reads, yields one record per CDR3 protein. The table has 87,000 or so distinct CDR3 sequences, around 3.4% seen once. This clonotype was recorded many times. No antigen is known for it. V shed 5 bases and J shed 0 bases, with 14 bases lying between them. CDR1 and CDR2 from the germline V gene are DFQATT and SNEGSKA (reference sequence). CDR3 length: 15 residues. The source material was PBMCs. The chain combines TRBV20-1 with TRBJ2-4; D assignment may be TRBD1 or TRBD2 (6 bases each). This TCR derives from a woman between 45 and 65 years old with multiple sclerosis. CDR3 nucleotide sequence: TGCAGTGCTGGGGGGCGAGGGGCAGCCAAAAACATTCAGTACTTC. It is translated as CSAGGRGAAKNIQYF.